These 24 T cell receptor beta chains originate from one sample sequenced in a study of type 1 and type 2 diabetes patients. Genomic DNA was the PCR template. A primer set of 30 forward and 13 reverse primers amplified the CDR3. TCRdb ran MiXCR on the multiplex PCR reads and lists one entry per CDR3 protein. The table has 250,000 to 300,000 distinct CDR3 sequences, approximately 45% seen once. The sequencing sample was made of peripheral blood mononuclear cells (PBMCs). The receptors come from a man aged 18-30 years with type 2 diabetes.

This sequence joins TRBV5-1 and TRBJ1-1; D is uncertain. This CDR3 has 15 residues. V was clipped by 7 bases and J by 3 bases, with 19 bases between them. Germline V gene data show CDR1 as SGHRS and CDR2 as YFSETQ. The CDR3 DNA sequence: TGCGCCAGCCCCAACGCAAGGTTCTGGGACACTGAAGCTTTCTTT. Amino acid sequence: CASPNARFWDTEAFF.

The CDR3 DNA follows: TGCGCCAGCAGCCAAGATAGCTCTGGTCAGCCCCAGCATTTT. Translating it yields CASSQDSSGQPQHF. This chain links TRBV4-1 with TRBJ1-5; D is ambiguous. The CDR3 is 14 residues long. V dropped 0 bases and J dropped 6 bases, with 9 bases sitting between them. CDR1 and CDR2 from the germline V gene are MGHRA and YSYEKL.

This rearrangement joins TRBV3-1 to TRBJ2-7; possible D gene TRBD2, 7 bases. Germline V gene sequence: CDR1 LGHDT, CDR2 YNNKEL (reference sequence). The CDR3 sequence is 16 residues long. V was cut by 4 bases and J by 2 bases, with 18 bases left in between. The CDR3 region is CASSLGGRGIAYEQYF. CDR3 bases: TGTGCCAGCAGCCTTGGGGGGCGGGGGATAGCCTACGAGCAGTACTTC.

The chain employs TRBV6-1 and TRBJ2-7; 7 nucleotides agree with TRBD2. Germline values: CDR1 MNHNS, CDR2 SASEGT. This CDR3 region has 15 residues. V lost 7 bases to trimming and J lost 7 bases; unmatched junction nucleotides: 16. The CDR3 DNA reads TGTGCCAGCACCAAAAAAGGGAGGGGAAGTAGAGAGCAGTACTTC. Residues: CASTKKGRGSREQYF.

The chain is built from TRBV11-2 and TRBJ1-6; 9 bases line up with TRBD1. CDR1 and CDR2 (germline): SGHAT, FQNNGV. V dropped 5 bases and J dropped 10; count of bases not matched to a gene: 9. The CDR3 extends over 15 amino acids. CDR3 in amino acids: CASSNYRGLGSPLHF. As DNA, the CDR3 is TGTGCCAGCAGCAATTACAGGGGGCTTGGGTCACCCCTCCACTTT.

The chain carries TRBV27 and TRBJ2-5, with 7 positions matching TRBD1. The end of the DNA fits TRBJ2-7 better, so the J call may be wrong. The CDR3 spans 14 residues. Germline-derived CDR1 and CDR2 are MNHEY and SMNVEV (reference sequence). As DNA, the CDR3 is TGTGCCAGTAGACAGAACAGGGGTCTTAACGAGCAGTACTTC. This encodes CASRQNRGLNEQYF.

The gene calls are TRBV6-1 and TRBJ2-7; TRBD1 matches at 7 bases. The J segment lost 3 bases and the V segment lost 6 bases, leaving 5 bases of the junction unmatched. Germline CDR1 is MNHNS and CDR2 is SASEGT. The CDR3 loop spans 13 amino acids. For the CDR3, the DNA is TGTGCCAGCAGGCCGGGACAGTACTACGAGCAGTACTTC. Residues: CASRPGQYYEQYF.

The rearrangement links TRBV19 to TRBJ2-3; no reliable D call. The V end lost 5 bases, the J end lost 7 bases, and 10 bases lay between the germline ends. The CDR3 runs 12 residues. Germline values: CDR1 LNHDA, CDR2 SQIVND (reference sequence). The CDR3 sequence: CASSPDAYTQYF. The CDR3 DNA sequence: TGTGCCAGTAGTCCCGATGCGTATACGCAGTATTTT.

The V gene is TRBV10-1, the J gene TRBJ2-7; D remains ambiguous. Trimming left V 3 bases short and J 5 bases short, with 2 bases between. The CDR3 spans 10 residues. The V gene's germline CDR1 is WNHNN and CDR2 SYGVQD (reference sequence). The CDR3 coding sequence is TGCGCCAGCAGTGACGACGAGCAGTACTTC. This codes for CASSDDEQYF.

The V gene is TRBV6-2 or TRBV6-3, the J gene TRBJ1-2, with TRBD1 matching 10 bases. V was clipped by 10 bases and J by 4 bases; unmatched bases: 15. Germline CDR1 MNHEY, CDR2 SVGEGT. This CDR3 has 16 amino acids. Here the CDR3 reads CAIGNSTGGGTYGYTF. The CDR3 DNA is TGTGCCATCGGAAACTCGACAGGGGGCGGTACCTATGGCTACACCTTC.

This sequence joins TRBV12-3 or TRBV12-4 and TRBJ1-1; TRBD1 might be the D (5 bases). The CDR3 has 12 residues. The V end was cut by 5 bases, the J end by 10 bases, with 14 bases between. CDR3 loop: CASSPSGGVAFF. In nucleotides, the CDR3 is TGTGCCAGCAGTCCTAGCGGAGGGGTAGCTTTCTTT.

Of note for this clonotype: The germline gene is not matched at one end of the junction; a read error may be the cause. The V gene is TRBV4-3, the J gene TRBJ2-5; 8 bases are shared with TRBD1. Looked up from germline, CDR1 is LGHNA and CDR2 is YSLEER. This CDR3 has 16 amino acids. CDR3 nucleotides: TGCGCCAGCAACCCGACACCCCAGGGGGCTCAAGGGACCCAGTACTTC. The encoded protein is CASNPTPQGAQGTQYF.

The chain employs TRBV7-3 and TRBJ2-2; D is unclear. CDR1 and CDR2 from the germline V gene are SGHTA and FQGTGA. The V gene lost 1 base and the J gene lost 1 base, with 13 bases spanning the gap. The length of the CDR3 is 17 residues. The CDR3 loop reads CASSLNAGGMNTGELFF. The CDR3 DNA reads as TGTGCCAGCAGCTTAAATGCAGGTGGGATGAACACCGGGGAGCTGTTTTTT.

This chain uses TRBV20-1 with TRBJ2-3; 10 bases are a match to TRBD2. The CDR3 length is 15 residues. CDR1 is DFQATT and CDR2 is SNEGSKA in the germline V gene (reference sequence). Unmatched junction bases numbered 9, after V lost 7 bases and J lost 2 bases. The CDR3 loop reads CSVRQGLAITDTQYF. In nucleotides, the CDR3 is TGCAGTGTTCGACAGGGACTAGCGATCACAGATACGCAGTATTTT.

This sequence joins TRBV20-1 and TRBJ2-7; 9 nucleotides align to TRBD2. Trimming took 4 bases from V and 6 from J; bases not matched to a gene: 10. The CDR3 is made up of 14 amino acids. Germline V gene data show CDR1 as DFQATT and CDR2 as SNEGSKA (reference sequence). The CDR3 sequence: CSAKDSGRISEQYF. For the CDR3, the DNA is TGCAGTGCTAAGGATAGCGGGAGAATATCCGAGCAGTACTTC.

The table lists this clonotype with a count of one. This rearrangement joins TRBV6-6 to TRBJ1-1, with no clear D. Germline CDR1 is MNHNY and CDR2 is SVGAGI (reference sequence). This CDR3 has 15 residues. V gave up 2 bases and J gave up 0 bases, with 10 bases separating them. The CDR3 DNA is TGTGCCAGCAGTTACGGTTGGGGATTGAACACTGAAGCTTTCTTT. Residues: CASSYGWGLNTEAFF.

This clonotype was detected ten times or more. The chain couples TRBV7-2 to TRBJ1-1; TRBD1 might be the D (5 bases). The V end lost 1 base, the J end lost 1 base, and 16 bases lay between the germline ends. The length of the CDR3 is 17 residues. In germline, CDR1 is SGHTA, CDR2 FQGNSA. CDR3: CASSLVLYRTRNTEAFF. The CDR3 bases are TGTGCCAGCAGCTTAGTCCTATACAGGACACGGAACACTGAAGCTTTCTTT.

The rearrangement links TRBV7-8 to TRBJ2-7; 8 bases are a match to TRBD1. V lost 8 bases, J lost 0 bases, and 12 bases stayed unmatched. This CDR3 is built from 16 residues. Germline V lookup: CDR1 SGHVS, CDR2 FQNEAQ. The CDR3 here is CASGLSTGGNSYEQYF. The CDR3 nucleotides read TGTGCCAGCGGCCTCTCTACAGGGGGGAACTCCTACGAGCAGTACTTC.

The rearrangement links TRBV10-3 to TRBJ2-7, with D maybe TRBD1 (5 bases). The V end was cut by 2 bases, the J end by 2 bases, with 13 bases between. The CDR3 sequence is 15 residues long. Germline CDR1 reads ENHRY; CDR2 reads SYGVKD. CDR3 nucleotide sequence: TGTGCCATCAGTGAGCCAGGGCTCCACCCCTACGAGCAGTACTTC. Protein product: CAISEPGLHPYEQYF.

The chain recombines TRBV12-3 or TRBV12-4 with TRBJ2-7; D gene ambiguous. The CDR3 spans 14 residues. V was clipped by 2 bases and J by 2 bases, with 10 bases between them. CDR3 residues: CASSLSQKPYEQYF. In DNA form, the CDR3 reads TGTGCCAGCAGTTTATCACAGAAGCCCTACGAGCAGTACTTC.

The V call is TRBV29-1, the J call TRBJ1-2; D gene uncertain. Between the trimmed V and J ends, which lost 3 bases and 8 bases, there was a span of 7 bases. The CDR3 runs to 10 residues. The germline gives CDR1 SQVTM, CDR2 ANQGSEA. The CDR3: CSVETGGYTF. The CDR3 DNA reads TGCAGCGTTGAGACGGGAGGCTACACCTTC. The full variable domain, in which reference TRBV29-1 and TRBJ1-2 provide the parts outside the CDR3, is SAVISQKPSRDICQRGTSLTIQCQVDSQVTMMFWYRQQPGQSLTLIATANQGSEATYESGFVIDKFPISRPNLTFSTLTVSNMSPEDSSIYLCSVETGGYTFGSGTRLTVV.

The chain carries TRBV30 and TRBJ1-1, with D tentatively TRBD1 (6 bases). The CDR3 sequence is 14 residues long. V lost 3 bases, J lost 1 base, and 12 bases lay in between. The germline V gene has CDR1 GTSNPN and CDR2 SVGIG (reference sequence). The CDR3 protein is CAWRGGQTNTEAFF. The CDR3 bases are TGTGCCTGGAGGGGGGGGCAGACGAACACTGAAGCTTTCTTT.

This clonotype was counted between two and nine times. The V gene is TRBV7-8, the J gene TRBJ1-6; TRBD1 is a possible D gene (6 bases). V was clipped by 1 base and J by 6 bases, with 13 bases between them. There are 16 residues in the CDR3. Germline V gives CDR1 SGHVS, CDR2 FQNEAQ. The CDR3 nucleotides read TGTGCCAGCAGCTTAGGGGGTCAGGGGATTAATTCACCCCTCCACTTT. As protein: CASSLGGQGINSPLHF.

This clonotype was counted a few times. The CDR3 is CASSSPRGSAPEAFF. The CDR3, as DNA: TGTGCCAGCAGCTCCCCAAGGGGGTCGGCTCCTGAAGCTTTCTTT. The chain couples TRBV13 to TRBJ1-1; a weak D match, TRBD1 (6 bases). Germline V lookup: CDR1 PRHDT, CDR2 FYEKMQ (reference sequence). The CDR3 contains 15 residues. With 4 bases removed from V and 6 bases from J, the gap between germline ends came to 18 bases.